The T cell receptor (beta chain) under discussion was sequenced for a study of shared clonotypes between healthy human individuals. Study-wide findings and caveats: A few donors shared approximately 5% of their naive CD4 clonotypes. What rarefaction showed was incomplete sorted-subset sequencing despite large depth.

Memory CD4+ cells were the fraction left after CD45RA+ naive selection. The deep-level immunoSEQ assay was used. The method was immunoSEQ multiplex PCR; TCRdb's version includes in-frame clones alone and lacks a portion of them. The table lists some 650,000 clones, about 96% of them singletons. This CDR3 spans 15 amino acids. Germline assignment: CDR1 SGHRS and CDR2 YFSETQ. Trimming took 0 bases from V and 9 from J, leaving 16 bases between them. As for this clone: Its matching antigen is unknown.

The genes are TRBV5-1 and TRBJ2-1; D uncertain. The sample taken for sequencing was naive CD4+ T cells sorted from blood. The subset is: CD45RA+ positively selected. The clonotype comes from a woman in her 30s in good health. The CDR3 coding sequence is TGCGCCAGCAGCTTGGTAAGCCGGTGGGAAAGTGAGCAGTTCTTC. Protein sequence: CASSLVSRWESEQFF.